Listed below are T cell receptor beta chains from one sample, sequenced in a study of blood T cell repertoires in COVID-19. The data were produced by immunoSEQ multiplex PCR, yet TCRdb's version contains in-frame clones alone and is incomplete. The profile shows roughly 230,000 clones, 80% to 85% of them singletons. The sequenced sample was PBMCs or T cells enriched from blood (not recorded which). The receptors originated from a man aged 50 to 59 who had recovered from COVID-19. The CDR3 runs from the conserved cysteine through the conserved F or W. A D gene is named only where the DNA matches it firmly. Rows may omit the clone size; those that give it use once, few, many or a size class.

TGTGCCAGCAGCTTGTCCGGGGGGTACTATGGCTACACCTTC	CASSLSGGYYGYTF	TRBV5-5	TRBJ1-2	.	.
TGTGCCAGCAGCCAGATTCCCACCGCGCAGTATTTT	CASSQIPTAQYF	TRBV6-5	TRBJ2-3	.	.
TGCGCCAGCAGCTTGGAACAGAGCTATGGCTACACCTTC	CASSLEQSYGYTF	TRBV5-1	TRBJ1-2	.	.
TGCAGTGCTAGCGGGGGCTATGGCTACACCTTC	CSASGGYGYTF	TRBV20-1	TRBJ1-2	.	.
TGCGCCAGCTTGGGACTAGCGGGGGCGAGTTACAATGAGCAGTTCTTC	CASLGLAGASYNEQFF	TRBV5-1	TRBJ2-1	.	TRBD2
TGTGCCATCAGTGAGTCGGGACTAGTCTCTACGAACACCGGGGAGCTGTTTTTT	CAISESGLVSTNTGELFF	TRBV10-3	TRBJ2-2	.	TRBD2
TGCGCCAGCAGCCAAGATGGGGCTAGCGGGACTAACACCGGGGAGCTGTTTTTT	CASSQDGASGTNTGELFF	TRBV4-3	TRBJ2-2	.	TRBD2
TGTGCCAGCAGCCGTACCCTAGCGGGGGGCATAGTCCCCTACAATGAGCAGTTCTTC	CASSRTLAGGIVPYNEQFF	TRBV7-3	TRBJ2-1	.	TRBD2
TGTGCCAGCACCCGGGACAGAAGAGTGAATGAGCAGTTCTTC	CASTRDRRVNEQFF	TRBV27	TRBJ2-1	.	TRBD1
TGTGCCAGCAGCTTTAACAGGGTAGACTATGGCTACACCTTC	CASSFNRVDYGYTF	TRBV11-2	TRBJ1-2	once	.
TGTGCCAGCAGCGGGATGACAGGGGGTGAAAAACTGTTTTTT	CASSGMTGGEKLFF	TRBV9	TRBJ1-4	.	TRBD1
TGTGCCAGCAGCTTAGACAGGGGAAATGAAAAACTGTTTTTT	CASSLDRGNEKLFF	TRBV7-2	TRBJ1-4	.	TRBD1
TGTGCCAGCAGCGTACCTGCGGGACAGGGAGCGTACGAGCAGTACTTC	CASSVPAGQGAYEQYF	TRBV7-2	TRBJ2-7	.	TRBD1
TGCGCCAGCAGCGGGACAGGGGGCTTCTCCTACAATGAGCAGTTCTTC	CASSGTGGFSYNEQFF	TRBV5-1	TRBJ2-1	.	TRBD1
TGTGCCAGCAGCGCCCCGCTAGCGGGAGGGCGCTACAATGAGCAGTTCTTC	CASSAPLAGGRYNEQFF	TRBV9	TRBJ2-1	once	TRBD2